The following is a TCR beta chain sequence with its context. Looked up from germline, CDR1 is DFQATT and CDR2 is SNEGSKA (reference sequence). Germline trimming cut 6 bases from V and 4 bases from J; bases unmatched to any gene: 14. CDR3 length: 18 amino acids. The sample comes from a study of T-cell reconstitution after alpha-beta-depleted transplantation in children. Preparation of the TCRbeta library was carried out with unique molecular identifiers. TCRdb passed the PCR reads through MiXCR, listing each CDR3 protein once. Among about 610,000 distinct CDR3 sequences listed, about 10% were seen once.

The material was PBMCs from the stem cell graft donor, obtained from the stem cell graft. J is TRBJ2-3 and V is TRBV20-1; 15 bases fit TRBD2. The receptor's source is a human donor who donated a stem cell graft to a child with acute myeloid leukemia. In DNA, the CDR3 is TGCAGTGCACCGACCCGCGGGACTAGCGGGAGGTCGCCAGATACGCAGTATTTT. Its translation: CSAPTRGTSGRSPDTQYF.